This T cell receptor (beta chain) is drawn from a study of CD8 T cells in Susac syndrome. The germline CDR1 and CDR2 sequences are SGHRS and YFSETQ. The CDR3 has 12 amino acids. The V end was cut by 1 base, the J end by 4 bases, with 5 bases between. Points from the study as a whole: The study conceded that relatively few individuals underwent its TCR sequencing and HLA analysis.

Roughly 0.45 to 1 ug RNA was reverse transcribed with random hexamers. Amplification of TCR beta CDR3 spanned 54 Vbeta and 13 Jbeta via immunoSEQ multiplex PCR. TCRdb ran MiXCR on the immunoSEQ multiplex PCR reads and lists one entry per CDR3 protein. In the table there are a few hundred thousand distinct CDR3 sequences, approximately 92% of which are singletons. Sequencing of TCR beta drew on CD8+ and CD4+ T cells from blood. Points on this clonotype: Its antigen is unidentified.

Sequenced input: CD4+ T cells from PBMCs. The receptor was derived from a human donor with multiple sclerosis. This chain connects TRBV5-1 to TRBJ2-5; D might be TRBD1 (5 bases). The CDR3 coding sequence is TGCGCCAGCAGCTTGACAGGAGAGACCCAGTACTTC. Protein: CASSLTGETQYF.